This TCR beta chain derives from a study of blood T cell repertoires in COVID-19. Study context: Material from acute and convalescent COVID-19 was sourced from the United States, Italy and Spain.

Those who participated ranged in age from roughly 18 to 95 years and resided in under 25 US areas. Recovered status in Cohort 3 required two negative PCRs, clearance, or symptom resolution. Methods used by the authors: The assay estimated nucleated cells by amplifying reference gene primers. The method was immunoSEQ multiplex PCR; TCRdb's version includes in-frame clones alone and lacks a portion of them. That table gives V, J and clone size, and the DNA gave D and trimming. Of roughly 220,000 clones listed, roughly 84% are singletons. The CDR3 is 14 amino acids. Germline values: CDR1 SNHLY, CDR2 FYNNEI. Trimming cost V 9 bases and J 2 bases; bases outside gene matches: 8.

The sample taken for sequencing was PBMCs or T cells enriched from blood (not recorded which). The chain joins TRBV2 to TRBJ2-3, with 7 positions matching TRBD1. This clonotype originated in a woman between 35 and 50 years old who had recovered from COVID-19. CDR3 region: CASERDSITDTQYF. DNA for the CDR3: TGTGCCAGTGAACGGGACAGCATCACAGATACGCAGTATTTT.